These 10 T cell receptor beta chains came from one sample sequenced in a study of shared clonotypes between healthy human individuals. Selected positively for CCR7 and CD45RO-negative, naive CD8 cells excluded terminally differentiated effector memory CD45RA+ cells. Produced via immunoSEQ multiplex PCR; TCRdb's table is partial and in-frame only. In the table there are around 620,000 clones, around 95% of which are singletons. The sequencing input was naive CD8+ T cells sorted from blood. These receptor sequences come from a woman younger than 45 in good health.

The chain uses TRBV27 and TRBJ2-7; no reliable D call. CDR3 length: 13 amino acids. Germline V gene data show CDR1 as MNHEY and CDR2 as SMNVEV (reference sequence). The V end lost 10 bases, the J end lost 5 bases, and 18 bases lay between the germline ends. Here the CDR3 reads CATKDQLLHEQYF. DNA for the CDR3: TGTGCCACCAAGGATCAACTACTCCACGAGCAGTACTTC.

The V gene is TRBV7-6, the J gene TRBJ1-5; TRBD1 is a possible D gene (5 bases). Between the trimmed V and J ends, which lost 4 bases and 5 bases, there was a span of 9 bases. The CDR3 totals 13 residues. Germline CDR1 reads SGHVS; CDR2 reads FNYEAQ. The CDR3 loop is CASSSGRYQPQHF. CDR3 nucleotides: TGTGCCAGCAGCTCGGGACGGTATCAGCCCCAGCATTTT. Full variable domain (rest looked up from reference TRBV7-6 and TRBJ1-5): GAGVSQSPRYKVTKRGQDVALRCDPISGHVSLYWYRQALGQGPEFLTYFNYEAQQDKSGLPNDRFSAERPEGSISTLTIQRTEQRDSAMYRCASSSGRYQPQHFGDGTRLSIL.

This clone appeared a few times. Other DNA sequences of this sample code for an identical CDR3. V and J are TRBV6-5 and TRBJ1-1; D is undetermined. The germline V gene has CDR1 MNHEY and CDR2 SVGAGI. The CDR3 has 14 amino acids. V was trimmed by 0 bases and J by 1 base, leaving 6 bases between them. The DNA of the CDR3 is TGTGCCAGCAGTTACTCGGAGGGGAACACTGAAGCTTTCTTT. It specifies CASSYSEGNTEAFF.

V and J are TRBV15 and TRBJ2-2, with 7 nucleotides matching TRBD2. The V and J ends lost 2 bases and 2 bases, in that order; junction bases with no gene match: 8. The CDR3 has 17 amino acids. The germline CDR1 and CDR2 sequences are LNHNV and YYDKDF (reference sequence). CDR3 in DNA: TGTGCCACCAGCAGAAAATTTAGCGGGCCTAACACCGGGGAGCTGTTTTTT. It codes for CATSRKFSGPNTGELFF.

About this clone itself: This CDR3 is also generated by other DNA sequences in the sample. The chain combines TRBV19 with TRBJ1-2, with D uncertain. CDR3 length: 11 residues. The ends were cut back, 3 bases at V and 5 bases at J, with 4 bases in the middle. Germline CDR1 LNHDA, CDR2 SQIVND (reference sequence). The CDR3 nucleotides read TGTGCCAGTAGTATGGGATATGGCTACACCTTC. Protein sequence: CASSMGYGYTF.

This chain links TRBV27 with TRBJ1-5; D is perhaps TRBD1 (6 bases). The germline V gene has CDR1 MNHEY and CDR2 SMNVEV (reference sequence). This CDR3 has 14 amino acids. The V gene lost 2 bases and the J gene lost 7 bases, with 12 bases spanning the gap. The CDR3 spells CASSLTGSEQPQHF. CDR3 DNA: TGTGCCAGCAGTTTAACAGGGAGCGAGCAGCCCCAGCATTTT.

This clone was recorded only once. The V call is TRBV9, the J call TRBJ1-2; a possible D gene is TRBD1 (5 bases). Trimming left V 4 bases short and J 8 bases short, with 24 bases between. The CDR3 sequence is 16 residues long. Germline V gene data show CDR1 as SGDLS and CDR2 as YYNGEE. The chain's CDR3 is CASSTRDPGMFRGYTF. In nucleotides, the CDR3 is TGTGCCAGCAGCACCCGGGACCCCGGAATGTTTCGAGGCTACACCTTC.

This clone appeared once. The V call is TRBV4-1, the J call TRBJ2-2; D unresolved. Germline assignment: CDR1 MGHRA and CDR2 YSYEKL. Trimming pared 10 bases from V and 0 bases from J, leaving 15 bases between. This CDR3 comprises 15 residues. DNA of the CDR3: TGCGCCACCAGTCTTTCCCAGGCGAACACCGGGGAGCTGTTTTTT. Translating it yields CATSLSQANTGELFF.

The chain is built from TRBV4-2 and TRBJ1-5; D perhaps matches TRBD1 (5 bases). Trimming pared 0 bases from V and 7 bases from J, leaving 16 bases between. This CDR3 has 16 amino acids. From germline, CDR1 is LGHNA and CDR2 YNFKEQ. CDR3 loop: CASSQDLGGEDQPQHF. In DNA form, the CDR3 reads TGTGCCAGCAGCCAAGACTTGGGGGGGGAAGACCAGCCCCAGCATTTT.

This rearrangement joins TRBV7-9 to TRBJ2-2, with 7 bases aligning to TRBD2. CDR1 SEHNR and CDR2 FQNEAQ come from the germline V gene (reference sequence). V lost 3 bases and J lost 6; bases outside the gene matches: 4. The CDR3 runs to 14 residues. CDR3 sequence reads: CASSLGGSAGELFF. The CDR3 bases are TGTGCCAGCAGCTTGGGCGGGAGCGCCGGGGAGCTGTTTTTT.